This T cell receptor beta chain was sequenced during a study of shared clonotypes between healthy human individuals. The CDR3 contains 15 residues. Germline CDR1 is MNHEY and CDR2 is SMNVEV (reference sequence). Trimming took 5 bases from V and 7 from J, leaving 20 bases between them. Sorted subsets were amplified in replicate PCRs using around 0.2 ug DNA, 30,000 to 35,000 T cell genomes. Clones were read by immunoSEQ multiplex PCR, and TCRdb kept only the in-frame ones, dropping some. The table shows roughly 220,000 clones, with over 60% occurring only once. The rearrangement joins TRBV27 to TRBJ2-5, with D perhaps given as TRBD1 or TRBD2 (5 bases each). This TCR derives from a man aged 25-40 years in good health. The sample taken for sequencing was memory CD4+ T cells sorted from blood. Subset: CD45RA-negative fraction. This CDR3 reads CASSTRGPGTGTQYF. Written as DNA, the CDR3 is TGTGCCAGCAGTACTCGGGGACCTGGGACCGGGACCCAGTACTTC.